This TCR beta chain comes out of a study of long-term antiretroviral therapy in people with HIV. Study conclusions and caveats: Upon ART, diversity increased but remained lower than transplant donor controls.

A word on this clone: Its antigen is unknown. No DNA is shown, since the ends of the CDR3 on it are uncertain; the CDR3 is the one TCRdb lists.

The germline V gene encodes CDR1 MGHDK and CDR2 SYGVNS. The CDR3 contains 14 residues when both ends are counted. Samples were assayed with immunoSEQ v3.0 at survey level. The assay was immunoSEQ multiplex PCR, and TCRdb's table has in-frame clones only and misses some. The sample contains about 50,000 clones, 84% of which appear only once. This sequence originates from a woman between 18 and 29 years old with HIV. The sample here was unsorted PBMCs, taken 0.8 years after starting antiretroviral therapy. The chain is built from TRBV25-1 and TRBJ2-1; the table names TRBD2, a call not compared with the DNA. The CDR3 spells CASGTFGAADEQFF.